The text below deals with one T cell receptor beta chain. As it was prepared, the TCRbeta library received unique molecular identifiers. TCRdb redid the calling of the PCR reads with MiXCR, one entry per CDR3 protein. The sample holds around 210,000 distinct CDR3 sequences, approximately 7% seen once. This entry comes from a study of T-cell reconstitution after alpha-beta-depleted transplantation in children. This receptor was identified in a boy aged 2-9 years with acute lymphoblastic leukemia, due to receive a stem cell transplant. The specimen comprised PBMCs, sampled before TCRalphabeta/CD19-depleted stem cell transplant.

Written as DNA, the CDR3 is TGCGCCAGCAGCCAATCCACTAGCGGGAATTACAATGAGCAGTTCTTC. This sequence encodes CASSQSTSGNYNEQFF. V gene TRBV4-3 combines with J gene TRBJ2-1; TRBD2 matches 10 bases. Per the germline V gene, CDR1 is LGHNA and CDR2 is YSLEER. The CDR3 covers 16 residues. Unmatched junction bases numbered 5, after V lost 2 bases and J lost 4 bases.